This T cell receptor beta chain comes out of a study of T cell clones after liver transplantation (dated by TCRdb to about 2019). General notes on the study: ITN030ST, the source of the samples, was a randomized trial that attempted immunosuppression withdrawal within 2 years of liver transplantation. After a pre-transplant mixed lymphocyte reaction, TCRbeta sequencing was used to pinpoint donor-reactive T cell clones, which were subsequently tracked in post-transplant blood. As an antigen-independent comparator for donor-reactive sequences, third party-reactive TCRbeta sequences were also identified from pre-transplant MLRs. Three of the eight recipients were HCV-positive; the others were transplanted for non-autoimmune, non-viral indications. Until randomization at 12-24 months post-transplant, subjects were given standard immunosuppression, with no induction therapy. Tolerance was defined as complete immunosuppression withdrawal for at least one year with no rise in liver enzymes beyond twice the upper limit of normal. Blood samples were collected pre-transplant, then pre-randomization ahead of withdrawal, and finally post-randomization once withdrawal had either been completed or failed. A cohort of 8 liver transplant recipients was studied, of whom 3 were classified as tolerant and 5 as non-tolerant. The research as a whole found: After accounting for repertoire turnover, donor-reactive detection was significantly reduced in 7 of 8 subjects for CD4 and 8 of 8 for CD8. The decline in donor-reactive sequences exceeded the decline in third party-reactive sequences, suggesting partial antigen-specific deletion that was unrelated to withdrawal success. Without allograft tissue specimens, donor-reactive T cells may have migrated into the graft rather than being deleted. In most of the 8 subjects, circulating donor-reactive CD4 TCRbeta sequences decreased significantly after transplant, regardless of tolerance or HCV status. Low numbers of available donor cells limited the measurable donor-reactive repertoire in two subjects. Conclusions were preliminary, limited by small, heterogeneous patient numbers and non-standardized post-transplant time points.

The V end loses 2 bases and the J end loses 0 bases, and a stretch of 1 base separates them. From cysteine to phenylalanine, the CDR3 is 12 amino acids long. Just CDR3 DNA is preserved here, 36 bases in frame from base 1. CDR1 and CDR2, per the germline V gene (reference sequence), are MNHNY and SVGAGI. Using immunoSEQ, frozen genomic DNA was subjected to high-throughput TCRbeta CDR3 sequencing, a process that included PCR amplification, mapping, bias correction and internal controls. The original pipeline was this. Only productive rearrangements were retained, with each unique TCRbeta sequence defined by its CDR3 nucleotide sequence together with its V and J gene. A sequence counted as donor-reactive only if the sequence showed at least 5-fold expansion in CFSE-low cells compared with unstimulated pre-transplant cells and had a frequency of at least 0.01%. To ensure at least 90% detection power, minimum frequency thresholds were set for each subject based on that subject's lowest-template unstimulated sample. Repertoire turnover was measured by Jensen-Shannon divergence between the top 1000 TCRbeta sequences post- and pre-transplant. Two-sided Fisher's exact tests were used to test for changes in the detection of donor-reactive sequences. This is the immuneACCESS table as TCRdb keeps it, with only in-frame sequences that have V and J called. A part of the clones is gone; compared with another copy, unresolved V genes explain less than half, and the rest is unexplained. V and J calls and clone size come straight from that table; D and trimming were deduced from the DNA. In this sample the table shows some 60,000 clones, 70% to 80% of which occur a single time. Jointly, the top ten make up about 2.6% of the sample.

Worth noting for this clone: What antigen it recognizes has not been identified. No qualities accompany the bases; no much larger clone lies one base away.

Thawed unstimulated PBMCs were stained for CD3, CD4 and CD8 and FACS-sorted into CD3+CD4+ and CD3+CD8+ populations. Each of the 8 studied subjects was randomized to immunosuppression withdrawal. The Qiagen DNeasy Blood and Tissue Kit was used to isolate genomic DNA. The clonotype originates from a human patient who received a liver transplant. Some T cells present after a transplant may be cells of the graft donor. Sequencing used CD4+ T cells from blood, obtained at the approximately 16-month timepoint. The chain links TRBV6-6 with TRBJ1-1; no confident D gene assignment can be made. The nucleotides read TGTGCCAGCAGTTACGTGAACACTGAAGCTTTCTTT. The encoded protein is CASSYVNTEAFF.